The 22 T cell receptor beta chains reported below all come from one sample, sequenced in a study of shared clonotypes between healthy human individuals. The protocol was immunoSEQ multiplex PCR, while the TCRdb copy is restricted to in-frame clones and leaves out a portion. In the table there are more than 1.2 million clones, 98% of which are singletons. Sequencing input: naive CD4+ T cells sorted from blood. The subset here: CD45RA+ positively selected. The receptors stem from a man aged 30 to 45 in good health.

CDR3 region: CASSEALSGIGGYTF. The CDR3 bases are TGTGCCAGCAGTGAAGCGCTAAGTGGGATCGGTGGCTACACCTTC. V and J are TRBV6-1 and TRBJ1-2; no clear D. This CDR3 spans 15 amino acids. Trimming cost V 0 bases and J 7 bases, with 15 bases left between them. Looked up from germline, CDR1 is MNHNS and CDR2 is SASEGT.

The CDR3: CASSLSPGQGVYEQYF. In DNA form, the CDR3 reads TGTGCCAGCAGTTTATCTCCGGGACAGGGAGTCTACGAGCAGTACTTC. The J gene is TRBJ2-7, the V gene TRBV28; 9 bases are shared with TRBD1. The CDR3 is 16 residues long. J gave up 3 bases and V 1 base, and 7 bases lay outside the gene matches. Per germline, CDR1 MDHEN and CDR2 SYDVKM.

The V call is TRBV30, the J call TRBJ1-1; D unclear. Trimming removed 2 bases at V and 4 bases at J, with 11 bases between. The germline gives CDR1 GTSNPN, CDR2 SVGIG (reference sequence). The CDR3 extends over 13 amino acids. The CDR3 DNA reads TGTGCCTGGAGTCCAGGCGGATTCACTGAAGCTTTCTTT. It yields the protein CAWSPGGFTEAFF.

V gene TRBV5-1 combines with J gene TRBJ2-1; the D gene is possibly TRBD1 (5 bases). Trimming shortened V by 1 base and J by 6 bases, and 14 bases separated the two germline ends. This CDR3 is 15 amino acids long. From germline, CDR1 is SGHRS and CDR2 YFSETQ. The CDR3 protein is CASSLLQGRSNEQFF. The CDR3 region has the DNA TGCGCCAGCAGCTTGTTGCAGGGCCGGTCCAATGAGCAGTTCTTC.

The V and J genes are TRBV6-5 and TRBJ1-2; D perhaps matches TRBD1 (5 bases). CDR1 and CDR2 (germline): MNHEY, SVGAGI. V was shortened by 5 bases and J by 11 bases, with 24 bases between the two germline ends. CDR3 length equals 15 residues. CDR3 loop: CASSLGNRAERGYTF. The CDR3 DNA is TGTGCCAGCAGTCTCGGAAATCGGGCGGAGAGGGGATACACCTTC.

The chain joins TRBV6-5 to TRBJ1-4, with unresolved D. Germline values: CDR1 MNHEY, CDR2 SVGAGI. The V end lost 6 bases, the J end lost 4 bases, and 12 bases lay between the germline ends. This CDR3 comprises 14 residues. The CDR3 region is CASSRHWSNEKLFF. The CDR3 coding sequence is TGTGCCAGCAGCCGCCACTGGAGTAATGAAAAACTGTTTTTT.

This clone was counted a single time. The chain couples TRBV7-9 to TRBJ2-7; 10 nucleotides agree with TRBD2. Per the germline V gene, CDR1 is SEHNR and CDR2 is FQNEAQ (reference sequence). The CDR3 loop spans 17 amino acids. V lost 1 base and J lost 2; bases outside the gene matches: 8. The CDR3, as DNA: TGTGCCAGCAGCTTAGGACGAGGGCTAGCGGGAGCCTACGAGCAGTACTTC. It is translated as CASSLGRGLAGAYEQYF. Complete variable domain (other parts from reference TRBV7-9 and TRBJ2-7): DTGVSQNPRHKITKRGQNVTFRCDPISEHNRLYWYRQTLGQGPEFLTYFQNEAQLEKSRLLSDRFSAERPKGSFSTLEIQRTEQGDSAMYLCASSLGRGLAGAYEQYFGPGTRLTVT.

The chain is built from TRBV19 and TRBJ2-4, with 12 bases matching TRBD2. CDR3 length: 18 residues. Trimming cost V 4 bases and J 7 bases; bases outside gene matches: 14. Germline V CDR1 and CDR2: LNHDA, SQIVND (reference sequence). As DNA, the CDR3 is TGTGCCAGTAGTAACGGACTAGCGGGATTGCGTACGGGGAACATTCAGTACTTC. Amino acids: CASSNGLAGLRTGNIQYF. Full variable domain (rest looked up from reference TRBV19 and TRBJ2-4): DGGITQSPKYLFRKEGQNVTLSCEQNLNHDAMYWYRQDPGQGLRLIYYSQIVNDFQKGDIAEGYSVSREKKESFPLTVTSAQKNPTAFYLCASSNGLAGLRTGNIQYFGAGTRLSVL.

The genes are TRBV28 and TRBJ1-1; a weak D match, TRBD1 (5 bases). The germline V gene encodes CDR1 MDHEN and CDR2 SYDVKM. Trimming removed 6 bases from V and 6 bases from J, with 8 bases in between. CDR3 length equals 11 residues. The CDR3 reads CASSVRAEAFF. The DNA for the CDR3 is TGTGCCAGCAGCGTCAGGGCTGAAGCTTTCTTT.

The chain carries TRBV7-2 and TRBJ2-5, with TRBD1 matching 7 bases. Looked up from germline, CDR1 is SGHTA and CDR2 is FQGNSA. The CDR3 is 13 amino acids. With 5 bases clipped from V and 5 bases from J, the junction kept 5 bases outside the gene matches. This CDR3 is CASSQGQMETQYF. CDR3 coding DNA: TGTGCCAGCAGCCAGGGACAGATGGAGACCCAGTACTTC.

J is TRBJ2-2 and V is TRBV12-5; D uncertain. The CDR3 extends over 11 amino acids. V lost 1 base, J lost 6 bases, and 0 bases lay in between. Germline lookup yields CDR1 LGHNT and CDR2 FRNRAP. CDR3 nucleotides: TGTGCTAGTGGTTTGGCCGGGGAGCTGTTTTTT. It yields the protein CASGLAGELFF.

The V call is TRBV5-1, the J call TRBJ1-4, with D unresolved. Trimming cost V 0 bases and J 0 bases, with 9 bases left between them. This CDR3 is 16 amino acids long. Germline V gene lookup returns CDR1 SGHRS and CDR2 YFSETQ. Here the CDR3 DNA reads TGCGCCAGCAGCTTGGAACCTCTACCAACTAATGAAAAACTGTTTTTT. Its translation is CASSLEPLPTNEKLFF.

The chain uses TRBV5-1 and TRBJ2-7, with a possible D match to TRBD1 (5 bases). Germline values: CDR1 SGHRS, CDR2 YFSETQ. The CDR3 has 13 amino acids. V lost 4 bases, J lost 7 bases, and 15 bases lay in between. This CDR3 is CASSPQSRQEQYF. The CDR3 DNA reads TGCGCCAGCAGCCCCCAAAGTCGACAGGAGCAGTACTTC.

The CDR3 sequence: CASSPPPSGSPSHNEQFF. The CDR3 DNA reads as TGTGCCAGCAGCCCGCCCCCTAGCGGATCCCCCAGCCACAATGAGCAGTTCTTC. V usage is TRBV28 and J usage is TRBJ2-1; 7 bases fit TRBD2. V lost 6 bases and J lost 5; bases outside the gene matches: 19. The germline gives CDR1 MDHEN, CDR2 SYDVKM. This CDR3 region has 18 residues.

J is TRBJ2-4 and V is TRBV9, with a possible D match to TRBD2 (5 bases). Trimming stripped 3 bases from V and 9 bases from J, with 13 bases between. Germline loops: CDR1 SGDLS, CDR2 YYNGEE. CDR3 length: 13 residues. The CDR3 nucleotides are TGTGCCAGCAGCGGCGAACCCGCGGGCATTCAGTACTTC. As protein: CASSGEPAGIQYF. The full variable domain, in which reference TRBV9 and TRBJ2-4 provide the parts outside the CDR3, is DSGVTQTPKHLITATGQRVTLRCSPRSGDLSVYWYQQSLDQGLQFLIQYYNGEERAKGNILERFSAQQFPDLHSELNLSSLELGDSALYFCASSGEPAGIQYFGAGTRLSVL.

On this clone itself: Distinct nucleotide sequences in the sample also encode this CDR3. J is TRBJ2-1 and V is TRBV18; TRBD1 aligns across 10 bases. This CDR3 region has 14 residues. V lost 3 bases to trimming and J lost 5 bases; unmatched junction nucleotides: 1. Per the germline V gene, CDR1 is KGHSH and CDR2 is LQKENI. CDR3 sequence: CASSPGTGDNEQFF. CDR3 nucleotides: TGTGCCAGCTCACCCGGGACAGGGGACAATGAGCAGTTCTTC.

V and J are TRBV5-1 and TRBJ2-5; a possible D gene is TRBD2 (5 bases). CDR1 is SGHRS and CDR2 is YFSETQ in the germline V gene. V shed 0 bases and J shed 2 bases, with 11 bases lying between them. The CDR3 contains 15 residues. CDR3 in amino acids: CASSLGAGSQETQYF. CDR3 bases: TGCGCCAGCAGCTTGGGGGCGGGCTCTCAAGAGACCCAGTACTTC.

This chain joins TRBV9 and TRBJ1-1; tentatively, D is TRBD1 (5 bases). This CDR3 spans 13 amino acids. The germline V and J ends were trimmed by 3 bases and 1 base, with 7 bases remaining between them. Germline V gene sequence: CDR1 SGDLS, CDR2 YYNGEE. CDR3 loop: CASSAGQNTEAFF. The CDR3, as DNA: TGTGCCAGCAGCGCCGGACAGAACACTGAAGCTTTCTTT. Complete variable domain (other parts from reference TRBV9 and TRBJ1-1): DSGVTQTPKHLITATGQRVTLRCSPRSGDLSVYWYQQSLDQGLQFLIQYYNGEERAKGNILERFSAQQFPDLHSELNLSSLELGDSALYFCASSAGQNTEAFFGQGTRLTVV.

The chain has TRBV18 and TRBJ2-4; D is unresolved. The germline V and J ends were trimmed by 2 bases and 4 bases, with 6 bases remaining between them. This CDR3 comprises 13 residues. CDR1 and CDR2 from the germline V gene are KGHSH and LQKENI. The CDR3 region is CASSPSGKNIQYF. The DNA of the CDR3 is TGTGCCAGCTCACCATCCGGGAAAAACATTCAGTACTTC. The variable domain in full, completed from reference TRBV18 and TRBJ2-4, reads NAGVMQNPRHLVRRRGQEARLRCSPMKGHSHVYWYRQLPEEGLKFMVYLQKENIIDESGMPKERFSAEFPKEGPSILRIQQVVRGDSAAYFCASSPSGKNIQYFGAGTRLSVL.

The rearrangement joins TRBV5-1 to TRBJ2-5; D is uncertain. Deletions cut 0 bases from V and 0 bases from J, with 6 bases between. In germline, CDR1 is SGHRS, CDR2 YFSETQ. The CDR3 sequence is 14 residues long. The DNA of the CDR3 is TGCGCCAGCAGCTTGGCACGGAACCAAGAGACCCAGTACTTC. Encoded protein: CASSLARNQETQYF.

A word on this clone: The same CDR3 is also encoded by other DNA sequences in this sample. The J gene is TRBJ2-3, the V gene TRBV5-1; D gene uncertain. The CDR3 contains 12 residues. Germline-derived CDR1 and CDR2 are SGHRS and YFSETQ. The V and J ends lost 2 bases and 2 bases respectively, with 3 bases between them. Here the CDR3 DNA reads TGCGCCAGCAGCTTCTCCACAGATACGCAGTATTTT. Its translation is CASSFSTDTQYF.

In DNA, the CDR3 is TGTGCCAGCAGCCAATCATCCAAGGGGGGGTACAATGAGCAGTTCTTC. Its translation: CASSQSSKGGYNEQFF. This chain joins TRBV14 and TRBJ2-1, with D perhaps TRBD2 (7 bases). The CDR3 contains 16 residues. Germline-derived CDR1 and CDR2 are SGHDN and FVKESK. Trimming cost V 2 bases and J 4 bases, with 15 bases left between them.